This T cell receptor beta chain was recorded in a study of cytomegalovirus exposure and HLA in healthy donors. With 6 bases clipped from V and 8 bases from J, the junction kept 9 bases outside the gene matches. The CDR3 runs 15 residues. The germline gives CDR1 LNHDA, CDR2 SQIVND (reference sequence). Worth noting for this clone: Its antigen is unidentified.

Points from the study as a whole: Clonal expansion, a later analysis showed, was greater in HLA-associated TCR beta chains than in equally common others. In vitro data verified a few CMV-associated chains as specific for CMV antigens.

Use of 60 Vbeta and 13 Jbeta primers characterized the PCR. Data came from immunoSEQ multiplex PCR; TCRdb stores just in-frame clones and leaves some out. In the table there are about 140,000 clones, around 80% of which are singletons. V and J are TRBV19 and TRBJ1-6; 8 bases are a match to TRBD1. Input material: PBMCs. This clonotype originated in a man in his forties in good health and CMV-seronegative. The CDR3 region is CASSPGRGLDSPLHF. Here the CDR3 DNA reads TGTGCCAGTAGCCCGGGCAGGGGGCTCGATTCACCCCTCCACTTT.